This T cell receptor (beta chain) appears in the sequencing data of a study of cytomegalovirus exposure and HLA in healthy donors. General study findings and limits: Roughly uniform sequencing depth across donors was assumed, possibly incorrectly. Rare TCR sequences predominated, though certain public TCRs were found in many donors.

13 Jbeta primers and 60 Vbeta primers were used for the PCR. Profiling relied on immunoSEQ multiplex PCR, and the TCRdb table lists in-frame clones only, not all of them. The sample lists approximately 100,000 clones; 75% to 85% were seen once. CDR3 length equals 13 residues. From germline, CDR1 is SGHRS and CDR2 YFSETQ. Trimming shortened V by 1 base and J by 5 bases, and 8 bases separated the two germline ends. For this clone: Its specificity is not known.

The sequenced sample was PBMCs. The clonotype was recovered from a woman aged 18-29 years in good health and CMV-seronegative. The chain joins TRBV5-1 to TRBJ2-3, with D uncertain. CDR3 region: CASSLWRLDTQYF. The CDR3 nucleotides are TGCGCCAGCAGCTTGTGGCGGTTAGATACGCAGTATTTT. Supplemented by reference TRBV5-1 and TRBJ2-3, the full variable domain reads KAGVTQTPRYLIKTRGQQVTLSCSPISGHRSVSWYQQTPGQGLQFLFEYFSETQRNKGNFPGRFSGRQFSNSRSEMNVSTLELGDSALYLCASSLWRLDTQYFGPGTRLTVL.